The TCR beta chain described here comes from a study of CD8+CD57+ T cells in acquired aplastic anemia. At the level of the study: The sorted CD4+ and CD8+ cells yielded an average approximately 3.2 ug of DNA. Study results and limitations: Overlap between patients and controls comprised about 28 CD8+ CDR3 sequences.

This clonotype was counted many times. Its antigen is unidentified. Genomic DNA, the template, was used for profiling of the TCR beta VDJ and CDR3. One entry per CDR3 protein results from TCRdb running MiXCR on the reads. The sample lists approximately 160,000 distinct CDR3 sequences, about half occurring once. All patients picked for sequencing had shown, by flow cytometry, an expansion of CD8+CD57+ cells. The enrolled patients all had severe acquired aplastic anemia. Prior therapy had not been administered to any patient at the time of blood sampling. The germline V gene has CDR1 MNHNS and CDR2 SASEGT. V gave up 5 bases and J gave up 10 bases, with 17 bases separating them. This CDR3 has 14 residues.

This TCR came from a human donor with aplastic anemia. Sequencing was carried out using sorted CD4+, CD8+, or CD8+CD57+ T cells (not recorded which) from PBMCs. V and J are TRBV6-1 and TRBJ1-4; D may be TRBD1 (6 bases). CDR3 loop: CASSRPPEGGKLFF. The CDR3 DNA follows: TGTGCCAGCAGTCGCCCCCCCGAGGGGGGAAAACTGTTTTTT.